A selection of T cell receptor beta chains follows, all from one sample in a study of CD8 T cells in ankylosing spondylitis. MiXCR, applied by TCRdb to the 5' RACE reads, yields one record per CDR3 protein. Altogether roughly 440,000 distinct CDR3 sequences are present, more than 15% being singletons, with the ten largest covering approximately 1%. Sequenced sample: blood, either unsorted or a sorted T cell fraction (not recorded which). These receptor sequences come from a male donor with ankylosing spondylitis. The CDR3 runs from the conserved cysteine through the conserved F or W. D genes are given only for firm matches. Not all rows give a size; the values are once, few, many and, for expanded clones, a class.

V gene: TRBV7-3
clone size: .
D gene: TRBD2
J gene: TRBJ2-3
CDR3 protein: CASSFKGWGLAGGPADTQYF
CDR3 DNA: TGTGCCAGCAGCTTTAAGGGCTGGGGACTAGCGGGAGGGCCAGCAGATACGCAGTATTTT

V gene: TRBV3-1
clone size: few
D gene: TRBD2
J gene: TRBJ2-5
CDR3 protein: CASSLPSGKETQYF
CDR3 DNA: TGTGCCAGCAGCCTCCCTAGCGGGAAAGAGACCCAGTACTTC

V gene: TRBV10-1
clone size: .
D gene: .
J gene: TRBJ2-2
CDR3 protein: CASSFDRSTGELFF
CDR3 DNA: TGCGCCAGCAGCTTCGACAGATCCACCGGGGAGCTGTTTTTT

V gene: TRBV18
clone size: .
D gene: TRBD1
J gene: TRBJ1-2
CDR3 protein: CASSPGPQGSYGYTF
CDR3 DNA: TGTGCCAGCTCACCAGGACCACAGGGGAGCTATGGCTACACCTTC

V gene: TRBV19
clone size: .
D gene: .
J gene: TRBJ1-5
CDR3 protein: CASSRGDRSNQPQHF
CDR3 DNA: TGTGCCAGTAGTCGGGGGGACCGGAGCAATCAGCCCCAGCATTTT

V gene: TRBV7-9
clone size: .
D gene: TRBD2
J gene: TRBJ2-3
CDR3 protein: CASSLQRGTDTQYF
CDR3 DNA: TGTGCCAGCAGCTTGCAGCGGGGGACCGATACGCAGTATTTT

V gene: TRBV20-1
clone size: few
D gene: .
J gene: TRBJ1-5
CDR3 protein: CSASLRSNQPQHF
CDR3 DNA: TGCAGTGCTAGTTTACGGAGCAATCAGCCCCAGCATTTT

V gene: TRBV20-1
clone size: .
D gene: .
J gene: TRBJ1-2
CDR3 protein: CSARDITRDSAYGYTF
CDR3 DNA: TGCAGTGCTAGAGATATCACTAGGGATTCGGCCTATGGCTACACCTTC

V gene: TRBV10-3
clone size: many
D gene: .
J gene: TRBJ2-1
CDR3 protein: CAINGGINNEQFF
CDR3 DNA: TGTGCCATCAACGGCGGGATAAACAATGAGCAGTTCTTC

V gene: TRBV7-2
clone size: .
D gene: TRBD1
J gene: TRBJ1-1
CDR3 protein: CASSYDRGAFF
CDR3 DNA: TGTGCCAGCAGCTACGACAGGGGAGCTTTCTTT

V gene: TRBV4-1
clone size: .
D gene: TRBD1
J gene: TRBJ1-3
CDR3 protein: CASSQYGTVGNTIYF
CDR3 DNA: TGCGCCAGCAGCCAGTACGGGACAGTAGGGAACACCATATATTTT

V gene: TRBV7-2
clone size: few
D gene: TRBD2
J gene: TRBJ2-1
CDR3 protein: CASNLAAVGTGEQFF
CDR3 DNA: TGTGCCAGCAACCTAGCGGCAGTGGGGACTGGTGAGCAGTTCTTC

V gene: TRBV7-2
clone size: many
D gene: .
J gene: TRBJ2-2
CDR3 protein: CASSFQGWELFF
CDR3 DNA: TGTGCCAGCAGCTTCCAGGGCTGGGAGCTGTTTTTT

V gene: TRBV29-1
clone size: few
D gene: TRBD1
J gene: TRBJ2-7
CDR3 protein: CSVAGTGAIEQYF
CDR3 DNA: TGCAGCGTCGCCGGGACAGGAGCCATCGAGCAGTACTTC

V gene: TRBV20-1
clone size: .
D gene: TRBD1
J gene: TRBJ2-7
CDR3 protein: CSASKAGTGPYEQYF
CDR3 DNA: TGCAGTGCTAGTAAAGCCGGGACAGGCCCCTACGAGCAGTACTTC

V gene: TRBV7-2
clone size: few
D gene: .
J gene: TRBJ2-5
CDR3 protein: CASSRSLVASLGTQYF
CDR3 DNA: TGTGCCAGCAGTAGATCCCTAGTAGCTTCCCTTGGGACCCAGTACTTC

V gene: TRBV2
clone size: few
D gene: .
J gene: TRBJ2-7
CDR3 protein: CASSLAGTTYEQYF
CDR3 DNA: TGTGCCAGCAGCCTGGCAGGTACTACCTACGAGCAGTACTTC

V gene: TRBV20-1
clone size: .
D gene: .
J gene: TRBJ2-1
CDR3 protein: CSARDRSRPLSSYNEQFF
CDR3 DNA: TGCAGTGCTAGAGATCGATCACGACCGCTCAGCTCCTACAATGAGCAGTTCTTC

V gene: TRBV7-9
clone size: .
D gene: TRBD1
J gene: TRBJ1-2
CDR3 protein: CASSQGQGKESNYGYTF
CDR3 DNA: TGTGCCAGCAGCCAAGGACAGGGGAAAGAATCTAACTATGGCTACACCTTC

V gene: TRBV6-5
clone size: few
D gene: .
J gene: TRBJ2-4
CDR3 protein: CASSYSTGVRYF
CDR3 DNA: TGTGCCAGCAGTTACTCAACCGGGGTACGGTACTTC

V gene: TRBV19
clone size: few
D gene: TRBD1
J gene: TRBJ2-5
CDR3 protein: CASRPDRVYGTQYF
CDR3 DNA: TGTGCCAGCCGACCGGACAGGGTATATGGGACCCAGTACTTC

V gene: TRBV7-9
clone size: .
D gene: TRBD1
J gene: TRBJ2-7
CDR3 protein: CASSLRQGVYEQYF
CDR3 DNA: TGTGCCAGCAGCTTGCGACAGGGTGTCTACGAGCAGTACTTC

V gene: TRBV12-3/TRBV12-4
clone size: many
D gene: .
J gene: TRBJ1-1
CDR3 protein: CASSFRGSNTEAFF
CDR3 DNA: TGTGCCAGCAGTTTCCGCGGCTCTAACACTGAAGCTTTCTTT

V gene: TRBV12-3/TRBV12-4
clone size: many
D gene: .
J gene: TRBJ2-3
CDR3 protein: CASTNLDTQYF
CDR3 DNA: TGTGCCAGCACCAATCTAGATACGCAGTATTTT